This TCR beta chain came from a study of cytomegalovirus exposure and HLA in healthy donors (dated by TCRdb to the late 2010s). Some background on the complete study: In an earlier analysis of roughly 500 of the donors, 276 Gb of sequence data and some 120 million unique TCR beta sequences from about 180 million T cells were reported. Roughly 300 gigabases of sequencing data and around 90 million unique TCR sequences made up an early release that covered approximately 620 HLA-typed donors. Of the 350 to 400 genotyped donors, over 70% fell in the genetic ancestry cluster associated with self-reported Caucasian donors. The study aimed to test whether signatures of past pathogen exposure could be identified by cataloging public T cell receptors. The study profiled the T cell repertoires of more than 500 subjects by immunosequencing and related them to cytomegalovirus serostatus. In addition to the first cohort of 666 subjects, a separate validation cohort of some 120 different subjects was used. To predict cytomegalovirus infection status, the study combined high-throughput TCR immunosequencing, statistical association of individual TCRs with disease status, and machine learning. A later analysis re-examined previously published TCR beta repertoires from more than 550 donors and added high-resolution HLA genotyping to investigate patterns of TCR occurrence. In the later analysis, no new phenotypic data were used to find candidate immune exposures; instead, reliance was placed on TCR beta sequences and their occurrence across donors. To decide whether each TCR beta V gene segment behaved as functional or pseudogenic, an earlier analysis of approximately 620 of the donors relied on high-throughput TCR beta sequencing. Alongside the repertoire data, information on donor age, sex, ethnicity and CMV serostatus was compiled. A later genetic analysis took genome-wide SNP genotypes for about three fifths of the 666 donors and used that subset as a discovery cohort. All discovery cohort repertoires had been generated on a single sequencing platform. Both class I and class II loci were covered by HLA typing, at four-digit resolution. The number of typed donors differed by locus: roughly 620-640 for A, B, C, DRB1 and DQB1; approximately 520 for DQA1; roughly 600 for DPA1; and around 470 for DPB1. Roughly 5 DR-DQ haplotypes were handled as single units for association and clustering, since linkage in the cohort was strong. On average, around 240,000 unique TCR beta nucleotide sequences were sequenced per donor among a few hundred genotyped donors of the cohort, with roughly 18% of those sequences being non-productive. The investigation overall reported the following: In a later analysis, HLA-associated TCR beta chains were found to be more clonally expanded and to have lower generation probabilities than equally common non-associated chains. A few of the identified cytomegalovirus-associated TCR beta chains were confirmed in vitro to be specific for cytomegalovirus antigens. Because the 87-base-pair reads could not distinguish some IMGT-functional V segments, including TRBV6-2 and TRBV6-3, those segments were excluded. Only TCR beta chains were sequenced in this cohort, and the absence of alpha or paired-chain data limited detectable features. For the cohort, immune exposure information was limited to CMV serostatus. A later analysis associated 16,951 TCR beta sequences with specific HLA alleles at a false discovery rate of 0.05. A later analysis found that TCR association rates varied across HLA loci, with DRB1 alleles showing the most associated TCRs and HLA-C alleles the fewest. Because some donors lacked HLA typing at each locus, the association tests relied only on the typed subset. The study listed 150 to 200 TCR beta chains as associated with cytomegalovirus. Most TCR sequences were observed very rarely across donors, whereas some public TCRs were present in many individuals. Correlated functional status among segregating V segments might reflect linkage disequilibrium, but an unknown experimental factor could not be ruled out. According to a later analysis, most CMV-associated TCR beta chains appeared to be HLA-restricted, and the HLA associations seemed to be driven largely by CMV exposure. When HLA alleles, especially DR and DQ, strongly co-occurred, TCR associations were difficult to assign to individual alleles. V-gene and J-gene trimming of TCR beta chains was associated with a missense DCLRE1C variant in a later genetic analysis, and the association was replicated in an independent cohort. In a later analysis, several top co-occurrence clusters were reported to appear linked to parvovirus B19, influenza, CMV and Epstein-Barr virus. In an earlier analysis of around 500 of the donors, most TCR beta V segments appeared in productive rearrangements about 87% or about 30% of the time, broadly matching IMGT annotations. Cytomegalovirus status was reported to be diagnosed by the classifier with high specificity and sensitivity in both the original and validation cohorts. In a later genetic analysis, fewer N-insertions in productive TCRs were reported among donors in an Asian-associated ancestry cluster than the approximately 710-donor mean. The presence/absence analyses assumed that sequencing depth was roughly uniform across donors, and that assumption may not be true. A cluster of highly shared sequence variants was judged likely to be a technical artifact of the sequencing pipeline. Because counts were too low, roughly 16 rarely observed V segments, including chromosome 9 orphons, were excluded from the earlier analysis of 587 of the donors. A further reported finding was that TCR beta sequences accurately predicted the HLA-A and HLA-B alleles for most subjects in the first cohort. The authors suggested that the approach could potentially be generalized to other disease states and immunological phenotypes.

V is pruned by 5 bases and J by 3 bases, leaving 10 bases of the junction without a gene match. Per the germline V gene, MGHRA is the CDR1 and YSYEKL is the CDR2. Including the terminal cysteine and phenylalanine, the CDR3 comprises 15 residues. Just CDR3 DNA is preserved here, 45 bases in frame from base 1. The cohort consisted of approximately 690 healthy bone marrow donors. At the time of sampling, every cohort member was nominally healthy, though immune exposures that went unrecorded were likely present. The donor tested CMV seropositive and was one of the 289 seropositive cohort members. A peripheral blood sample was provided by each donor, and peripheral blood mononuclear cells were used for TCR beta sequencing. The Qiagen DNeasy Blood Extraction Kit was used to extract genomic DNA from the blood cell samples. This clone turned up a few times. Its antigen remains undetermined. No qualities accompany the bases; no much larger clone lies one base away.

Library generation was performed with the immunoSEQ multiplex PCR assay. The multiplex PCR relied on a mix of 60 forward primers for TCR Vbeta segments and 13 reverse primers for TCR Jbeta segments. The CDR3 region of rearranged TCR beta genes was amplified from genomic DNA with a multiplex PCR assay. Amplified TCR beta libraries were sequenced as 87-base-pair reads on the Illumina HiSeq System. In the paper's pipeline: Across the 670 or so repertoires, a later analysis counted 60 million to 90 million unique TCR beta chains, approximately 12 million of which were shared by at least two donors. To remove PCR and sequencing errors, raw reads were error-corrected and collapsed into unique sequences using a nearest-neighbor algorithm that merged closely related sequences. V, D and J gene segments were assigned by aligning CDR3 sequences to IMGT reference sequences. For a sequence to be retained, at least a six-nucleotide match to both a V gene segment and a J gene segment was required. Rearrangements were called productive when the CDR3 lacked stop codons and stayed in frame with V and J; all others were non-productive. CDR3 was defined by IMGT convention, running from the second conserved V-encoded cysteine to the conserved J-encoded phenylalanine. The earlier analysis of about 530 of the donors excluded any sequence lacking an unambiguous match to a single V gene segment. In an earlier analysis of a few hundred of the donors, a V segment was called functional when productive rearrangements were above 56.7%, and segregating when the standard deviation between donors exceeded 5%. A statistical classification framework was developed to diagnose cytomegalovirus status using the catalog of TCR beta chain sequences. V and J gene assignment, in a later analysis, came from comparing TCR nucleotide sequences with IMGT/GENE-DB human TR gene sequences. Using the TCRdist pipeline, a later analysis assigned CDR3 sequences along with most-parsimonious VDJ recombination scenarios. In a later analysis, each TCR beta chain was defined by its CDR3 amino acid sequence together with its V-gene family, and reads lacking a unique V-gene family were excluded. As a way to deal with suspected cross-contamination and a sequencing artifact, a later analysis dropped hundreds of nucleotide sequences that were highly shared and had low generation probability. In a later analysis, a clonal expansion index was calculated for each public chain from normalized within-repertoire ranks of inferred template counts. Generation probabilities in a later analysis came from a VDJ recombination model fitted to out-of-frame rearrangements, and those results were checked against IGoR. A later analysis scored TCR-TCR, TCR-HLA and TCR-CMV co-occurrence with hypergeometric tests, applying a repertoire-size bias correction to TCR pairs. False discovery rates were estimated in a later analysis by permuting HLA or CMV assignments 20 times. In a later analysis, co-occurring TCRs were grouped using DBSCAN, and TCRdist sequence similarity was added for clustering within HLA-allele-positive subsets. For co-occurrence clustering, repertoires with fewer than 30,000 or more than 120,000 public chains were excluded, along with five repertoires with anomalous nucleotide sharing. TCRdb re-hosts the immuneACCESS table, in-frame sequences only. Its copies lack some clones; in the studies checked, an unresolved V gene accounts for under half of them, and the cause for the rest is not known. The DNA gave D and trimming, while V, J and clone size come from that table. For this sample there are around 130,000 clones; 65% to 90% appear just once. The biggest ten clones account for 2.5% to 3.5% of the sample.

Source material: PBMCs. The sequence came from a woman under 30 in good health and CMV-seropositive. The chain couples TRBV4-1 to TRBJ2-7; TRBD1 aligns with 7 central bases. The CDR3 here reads CASSAPGQANYEQYF. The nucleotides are TGCGCCAGCAGCGCACCAGGACAGGCGAACTACGAGCAGTACTTC.